These T cell receptor beta chains were read from a single sample in a study of T-cell reconstitution after alpha-beta-depleted transplantation in children. TCRdb recomputed calls from the PCR reads with MiXCR, one row per CDR3 protein. Of fewer than 120,000 distinct CDR3 sequences listed, 9% to 12% are singletons. Sequenced material: PBMCs from the stem cell graft donor, taken from the stem cell graft. The receptors come from a human donor who donated a stem cell graft to a child with acute lymphoblastic leukemia. The CDR3 runs from the conserved cysteine through the conserved F or W. D genes are given only for firm matches. The size of a clone is reported for some rows only, either as once, few or many, or as a class for expanded clones.

d_call,v_call,j_call,clone_size,cdr3_aa,cdr3_nt
TRBD1,TRBV29-1,TRBJ2-7,many,CSVDQGADEQYF,TGCAGCGTTGATCAGGGGGCGGACGAGCAGTACTTC
NA,TRBV6-4,TRBJ2-3,many,CASSDSLGDTQYF,TGTGCCAGCAGTGACTCGTTGGGGGATACGCAGTATTTT
TRBD2,TRBV12-3/TRBV12-4,TRBJ2-3,many,CASRPRLGLAGSGTDTQYF,TGTGCCAGCAGACCACGATTAGGACTAGCGGGTAGTGGCACAGATACGCAGTATTTT
NA,TRBV2,TRBJ2-3,many,CASNTEVWVTDTQYF,TGTGCCAGCAACACAGAAGTCTGGGTCACAGATACGCAGTATTTT
NA,TRBV15,TRBJ2-7,many,CATSRIPGQYLYEQYF,TGTGCCACCAGCAGAATACCCGGACAGTATCTCTACGAGCAGTACTTC
TRBD2,TRBV7-3,TRBJ2-7,many,CASSTAGTSGYEQYF,TGTGCCAGCAGCACCGCCGGGACTAGCGGATACGAGCAGTACTTC
NA,TRBV7-2,TRBJ2-3,many,CASSLVGVGTDTQYF,TGTGCCAGCAGCTTAGTTGGCGTCGGAACAGATACGCAGTATTTT
TRBD2,TRBV20-1,TRBJ2-5,many,CSAHVAGWGETQYF,TGCAGTGCTCACGTAGCGGGTTGGGGAGAGACCCAGTACTTC
TRBD2,TRBV7-6,TRBJ2-1,NA,CASSLVSGRAREQFF,TGTGCCAGCAGCTTAGTTAGCGGGAGGGCCAGGGAGCAGTTCTTC
NA,TRBV7-8,TRBJ1-5,many,CASSLDRASNQPQHF,TGTGCCAGCAGCTTAGACAGGGCCAGCAATCAGCCCCAGCATTTT
NA,TRBV29-1,TRBJ1-2,few,CSAPGTSYGYTF,TGCAGCGCCCCCGGGACAAGCTATGGCTACACCTTC
TRBD1,TRBV6-1,TRBJ1-5,once,CASGRTGGRPQHF,TGTGCCAGCGGAAGGACAGGGGGTCGACCCCAGCATTTT
NA,TRBV5-1,TRBJ1-6,many,CASSRVRDSPLHF,TGCGCCAGCAGCAGGGTCCGGGATTCACCCCTCCACTTT
TRBD1,TRBV6-5,TRBJ2-7,many,CATVLGQGAHEQYF,TGTGCCACCGTCCTGGGACAGGGGGCCCACGAGCAGTACTTC
TRBD1,TRBV7-2,TRBJ2-7,many,CASSSRTGGSYEQYF,TGTGCCAGCAGCTCTCGGACAGGGGGGAGCTACGAGCAGTACTTC
TRBD1,TRBV3-1,TRBJ1-6,few,CASSPRTGEGNSPLHF,TGTGCCAGCAGCCCCAGGACAGGGGAAGGGAATTCACCCCTCCACTTT
NA,TRBV5-1,TRBJ1-4,many,CASSGPDNPNNEKLFF,TGCGCCAGCAGCGGACCCGACAATCCCAATAATGAAAAACTGTTTTTT